This T cell receptor beta chain was obtained from a study of T-cell memory formation after mild COVID-19. Looking at the study overall: TCR clusters showed largely donor specificity. Study observations and caveats: The main location of contracting CD4+ clones was CM and EM, and that of contracting CD8+ clones was EMRA.

Barcoded TCR alpha and TCR beta cDNA libraries with UMIs came from 5'RACE using constant-segment primers. A single record per CDR3 protein comes from TCRdb applying MiXCR to the 5' RACE reads. The sample includes 360,000 or so distinct CDR3 sequences, over 25% seen only once; the top ten take around an eighth. This CDR3 has 14 amino acids. Germline CDR1 reads SGHTA; CDR2 reads FQGNSA. V lost 5 bases and J 6 bases, leaving 15 bases between the germline ends. As for this clonotype: The target antigen is unknown.

The source material was PBMCs or a T cell subset sorted from them (not recorded which). The V call is TRBV7-2, the J call TRBJ2-3; D ambiguous. This clonotype was sampled from an adult woman who had mild COVID-19 (a few samples of this study predate the infection). Cell type and time point are not known. The chain's CDR3 is CASSPWFQWDTQYF. The CDR3 bases are TGTGCCAGCAGCCCCTGGTTCCAGTGGGATACGCAGTATTTT.